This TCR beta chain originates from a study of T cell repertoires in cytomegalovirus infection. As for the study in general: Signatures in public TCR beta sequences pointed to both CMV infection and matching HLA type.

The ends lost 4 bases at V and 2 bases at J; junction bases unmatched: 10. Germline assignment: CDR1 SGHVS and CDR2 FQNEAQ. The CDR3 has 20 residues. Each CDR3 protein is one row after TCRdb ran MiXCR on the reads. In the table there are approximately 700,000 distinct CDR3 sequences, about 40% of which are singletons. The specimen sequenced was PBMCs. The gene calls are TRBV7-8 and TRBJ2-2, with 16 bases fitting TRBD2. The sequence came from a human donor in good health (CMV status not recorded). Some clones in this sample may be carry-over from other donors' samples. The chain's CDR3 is CASSSIPGTSGRANTGELFF. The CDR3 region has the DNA TGTGCCAGCAGCTCCATACCCGGGACTAGCGGGAGGGCCAACACCGGGGAGCTGTTTTTT.